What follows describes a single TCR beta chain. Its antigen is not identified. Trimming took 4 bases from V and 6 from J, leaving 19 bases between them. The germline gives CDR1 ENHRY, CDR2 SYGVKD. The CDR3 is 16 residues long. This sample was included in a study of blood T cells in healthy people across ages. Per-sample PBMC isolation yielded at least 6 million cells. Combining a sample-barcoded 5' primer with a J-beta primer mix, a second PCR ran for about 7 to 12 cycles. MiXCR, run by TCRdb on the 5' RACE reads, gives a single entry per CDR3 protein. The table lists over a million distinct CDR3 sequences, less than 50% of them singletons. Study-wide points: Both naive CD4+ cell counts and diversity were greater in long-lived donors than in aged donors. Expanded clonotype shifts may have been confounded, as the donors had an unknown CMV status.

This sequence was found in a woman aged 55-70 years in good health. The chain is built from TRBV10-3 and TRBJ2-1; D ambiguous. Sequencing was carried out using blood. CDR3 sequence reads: CAISGHQTYNSNEQFF. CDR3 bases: TGTGCCATCAGTGGTCACCAAACCTATAATAGCAATGAGCAGTTCTTC.